This TCR beta chain is from a study of shared clonotypes between healthy human individuals. Points from the study as a whole: Larger estimated richness was generally seen in naive subsets than in memory subsets.

CD45RO-negative CD8 cells positively selected for CCR7 made up the naive population, which excluded terminally differentiated effector memory CD45RA+ cells. Assay used: immunoSEQ multiplex PCR; TCRdb lists only in-frame clones, some missing. The sample contains roughly 2,000,000 clones, approximately 94% of which appear only once. Comments on this clone: The antigen is unknown.

This clonotype was obtained from a man in his late teens or twenties in good health. The sample taken for sequencing was naive CD8+ T cells sorted from blood.

The CDR3 reads CASSNGGAPLHF. The CDR3 DNA is TGTGCCAGCAGTAATGGTGGAGCACCCCTCCACTTT. The chain combines TRBV6-5 with TRBJ1-6, with D hard to call. The germline V gene encodes CDR1 MNHEY and CDR2 SVGAGI. Between the trimmed V and J ends, which lost 5 bases and 11 bases, there was a span of 10 bases. The CDR3 runs 12 residues.